This T cell receptor beta chain was obtained from a study of molecular identifiers for immune sequencing clone quantification. The CDR3 length is 15 residues. Per germline, CDR1 LGHNA and CDR2 YNFKEQ. V lost 1 base and J 0 bases, leaving 10 bases between the germline ends. The study, taken as a whole, reports: Over 99% of effector molecules, but under 1% in naive cells, were held by clones with more than 20 RNA copies. The study reportedly detected spiked Jurkat TCR RNA from one cell among about 970,000 naive cells. Same-barcode identical TCR molecules could make highly expanded clones look smaller than they are.

TCRdb re-derived calls from the PCR reads in MiXCR, one entry per CDR3 protein. The table lists about 640,000 distinct CDR3 sequences, nearly 20% of them singletons. This clonotype was observed at least ten times. Its antigen is currently unknown. The sample comprised naive CD8+ T cells from blood, with Jurkat cell RNA spiked in. Subset meaning: FACS-sorted CD8+CD4-CCR7+CD45RA+ naive T cells. The rearrangement links TRBV4-2 to TRBJ2-7; D possibly corresponds to TRBD2 (5 bases). The receptor was isolated from a human donor in good health. Some libraries in this study had Jurkat cell RNA spiked in. For the CDR3, the DNA is TGTGCCAGCAGCCAAGCTAGCCAGTACTCCTACGAGCAGTACTTC. It translates to CASSQASQYSYEQYF.